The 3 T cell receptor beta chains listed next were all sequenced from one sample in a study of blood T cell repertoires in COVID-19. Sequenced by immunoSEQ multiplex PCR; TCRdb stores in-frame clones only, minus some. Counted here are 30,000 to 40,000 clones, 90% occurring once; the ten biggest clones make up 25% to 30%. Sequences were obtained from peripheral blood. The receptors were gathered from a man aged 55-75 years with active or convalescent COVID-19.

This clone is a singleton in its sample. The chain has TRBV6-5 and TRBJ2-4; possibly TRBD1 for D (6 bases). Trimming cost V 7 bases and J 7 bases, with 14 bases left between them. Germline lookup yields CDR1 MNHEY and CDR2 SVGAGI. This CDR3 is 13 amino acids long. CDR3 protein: CASNNRVGNIQYF. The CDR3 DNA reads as TGTGCCAGCAACAACAGGGTCGGGAACATTCAGTACTTC.

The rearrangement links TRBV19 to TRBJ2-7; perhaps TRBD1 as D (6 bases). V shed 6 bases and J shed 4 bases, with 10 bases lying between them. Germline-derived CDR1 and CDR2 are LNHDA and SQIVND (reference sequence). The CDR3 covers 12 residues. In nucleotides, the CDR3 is TGTGCCAGTAGGGCAGGGGATTACGAGCAGTACTTC. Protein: CASRAGDYEQYF.

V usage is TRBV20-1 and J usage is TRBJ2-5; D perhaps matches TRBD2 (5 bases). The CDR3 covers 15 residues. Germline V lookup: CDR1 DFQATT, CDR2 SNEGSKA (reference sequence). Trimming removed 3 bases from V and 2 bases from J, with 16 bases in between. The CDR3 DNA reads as TGCAGTGCTAGTAGTCACACTTCGGGACAAGAGACCCAGTACTTC. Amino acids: CSASSHTSGQETQYF.